The rows below give T cell receptor beta chains drawn from one sample of a study of CD8 T cells in ankylosing spondylitis. From the 5' RACE reads, TCRdb called clonotypes with MiXCR, one entry per CDR3 protein. The repertoire holds more than 250,000 distinct CDR3 sequences, under 14% seen once, with more than 7% in the top ten. What was sequenced was blood, either unsorted or a sorted T cell fraction (not recorded which). The receptors derive from a female donor with ankylosing spondylitis or in good health (not recorded which). The CDR3 runs from the conserved cysteine through the conserved F or W.

TRBV20-1 | CSASTSGLYNEQFF
TRBV20-1 | CSARVLGTSNNEQFF
TRBV5-1 | CASSPAPGAHTEAFF
TRBV4-2 | CASSQALAGDTYNEQFF
TRBV5-1 | CASSLQQGSTYEQYF
TRBV20-1 | CSAPLPGGSYGYTF
TRBV6-1 | CASSRVVTGFTGELFF
TRBV20-1 | CSATGGRSSYNEQFF
TRBV7-2 | CASSLGLNRGEGEQFF
TRBV20-1 | CSATSSHTDTQYF
TRBV20-1 | CSAGDSSATYNEQFF
TRBV20-1 | CSASPAGVETQYF
TRBV15 | CATSRSSRDEQYF
TRBV27 | CASSLWRTRGSYEQYF
TRBV3-1 | CAISFLFGRAGKQYEQYF
TRBV28 | CASRENTGELFF
TRBV7-9 | CASSLWDGYSNQPQHF
TRBV12-3/TRBV12-4 | CASSSGKRYEQYF
TRBV20-1 | CSPGQETQYF
TRBV21-1 | CQPGEGSDGYTF
TRBV6-5 | CASSSFTIAGGETQYF
TRBV10-2 | CASSETGQFFSSGMETQYF
TRBV24-1 | CATSDLMGSNNEQFF
TRBV7-2 | CASSSGYNTEAFF
TRBV20-1 | CSARTSGRDNEQFF
TRBV21-1 | CASNCWRGRSYNEQFF
TRBV29-1 | CSVTVGTSVETQYF
TRBV6-1 | CATTIQDMNTEAFF
TRBV3-1 | CASSRYYGYTF
TRBV27 | CASRKQGGLNTGELFF
TRBV6-2/TRBV6-3 | CASSRIAGEVTYEQYF
TRBV5-5 | CASSFQGRGEKLFF
TRBV9 | CASSAQTGPQETQYF
TRBV15 | CATSRDSSLEPQHF
TRBV6-2/TRBV6-3 | CASSRGQDYEQYF
TRBV12-3/TRBV12-4 | CASSLLGGGNNEQFF